This T cell receptor (beta chain) was found in a study of T cell responses to AZD1222 COVID-19 vaccine. Study-level information: Combined were second doses at about 4 or about 12 weeks.

Repertoires were generated with immunoSEQ multiplex PCR, while TCRdb's copy carries only in-frame clones and drops some. Of 90,000 to 140,000 clones in the sample, over 80% are singletons; the top ten hold 4% to 6%. CDR1 and CDR2 from the germline V gene are MNHEY and SVGAGI. This CDR3 spans 15 amino acids. The ends were cut back, 6 bases at V and 0 bases at J, with 12 bases in the middle. Findings and caveats of the study: Donors were mostly white British, more females; clonal diversity possibly underestimated.

A note on this clone: Its antigen remains unidentified.

The sequence was obtained from an adult in good health. V and J are TRBV6-5 and TRBJ1-5; D is unresolved. Sequenced here: peripheral blood, sampled on day 0 of AZD1222 vaccination. In DNA form, the CDR3 reads TGTGCCAGCAGGATAAGGGCCTATAGCAATCAGCCCCAGCATTTT. This sequence encodes CASRIRAYSNQPQHF.